The source of this T cell receptor beta chain is a study of a mutant IDH1 vaccine in newly diagnosed glioma. As for the study in general: Most patients had received both radiotherapy and temozolomide, the prior options being radiotherapy, temozolomide, or both.

The method was immunoSEQ multiplex PCR; TCRdb's version includes in-frame clones alone and lacks a portion of them. The table has some 87,000 clones, around four fifths seen once. This clone was detected only a few times. The antigen remains undetermined. Findings of the study overall: Changes in top peripheral clonotypes did not appear linked to pseudoprogression.

Sample time point: baseline, week 1 (first vaccination visit). Treatment here: pre-vaccination baseline after standard-of-care therapy. The CDR3 extends over 13 amino acids. Trimming removed 6 bases from V and 3 bases from J; junction bases left unmatched: 4. Germline V lookup: CDR1 ENHRY, CDR2 SYGVKD. The chain has TRBV10-3 and TRBJ1-1; 7 bases match TRBD1. This TCR came from a middle-aged man with glioma. The sequencing here drew on PBMCs, taken from a glioma patient treated with radiotherapy, temozolomide or both. The CDR3 nucleotides read TGTGCCATCAGAGGGGGCAGGGACACTGAAGCTTTCTTT. It codes for CAIRGGRDTEAFF.